This record concerns one T cell receptor (beta chain) sequence. The data are from a study of blood T cell repertoires in COVID-19. The CDR3 is made up of 16 amino acids. Per the germline V gene, CDR1 is SGHKS and CDR2 is YYEKEE (reference sequence). With V trimmed by 1 base and J by 2 bases, 6 bases remained unmatched. TCRdb's table, derived via immunoSEQ multiplex PCR, lists solely in-frame clones and lacks some. The table lists approximately 15,000 clones, 80% to 90% of them singletons, with 26% in the top ten. The source of this sequence is a woman aged 45-59 years with active or convalescent COVID-19. The source material was peripheral blood. This sequence joins TRBV5-5 and TRBJ2-1; 7 bases agree with TRBD1. CDR3 loop: CASSLRIGTAYNEQFF. DNA of the CDR3: TGTGCCAGCAGCTTGAGGATAGGGACAGCCTACAATGAGCAGTTCTTC.